This TCR beta chain originates from a study of OX40 agonist ivuxolimab in advanced cancers. Study-level background: Dose-escalation cases comprised hepatocellular carcinoma, melanoma, renal cell or head and neck cancer. Prior anti-PD-1, anti-PD-L1 or anti-CTLA-4 therapy was allowed; more than 30% had some.

This clone was detected only once. J lost 7 bases, V lost 8 bases, and 14 bases had no gene match. Germline V gene data show CDR1 as MNHEY and CDR2 as SMNVEV (reference sequence). This CDR3 is 14 amino acids long. The repertoire was sequenced with immunoSEQ multiplex PCR; TCRdb's copy has only in-frame clones and lacks some. The sample consists of around 69,000 clones, 80% to 90% of them appearing once. Individuals having autoimmune disease history or systemic immunosuppression were not enrolled. The sample in question was CD4+ or CD8+ T cells sorted from blood, obtained in a trial of the OX40 agonist ivuxolimab. The TCR originated in an adult with an advanced solid tumor such as melanoma, head and neck, liver or kidney cancer. The gene calls are TRBV27 and TRBJ2-7, with 7 bases identical to TRBD2. In nucleotides, the CDR3 is TGTGCCAGCCGCCCGGGGGGAGGGCCGAAAGAGCAGTACTTC. It specifies CASRPGGGPKEQYF.